The sequence of this T cell receptor (beta chain) was determined in a study of OX40 agonist ivuxolimab in advanced cancers. Findings and caveats of the study: Expanded peripheral T-cell antigen specificity went undetermined. The study found among the lowest clonal expansion in partial responders at 0.1-3.0 mg/kg. Expanded clones were, on average, more numerous in CD8+ T cells than in CD4+.

Germline assignment: CDR1 SNHLY and CDR2 FYNNEI. V gave up 5 bases and J gave up 4 bases; unmatched junction bases: 2. The CDR3 totals 15 residues. A note on this clone: Its antigen is still unknown.

Some clones are missing from TCRdb's copy, which holds only in-frame ones; the method was immunoSEQ multiplex PCR. The data hold about 24,000 clones, with 75% to 90% observed a single time. The clonotype was recovered from an adult with an advanced solid tumor such as melanoma, head and neck, liver or kidney cancer. The sample in question was CD4+ or CD8+ T cells sorted from blood, obtained in a trial of the OX40 agonist ivuxolimab. The gene calls are TRBV2 and TRBJ2-1, with TRBD2 identical over 13 bases. The CDR3: CASSQTSGGYNEQFF. The CDR3, as DNA: TGTGCCAGCAGTCAGACTAGCGGGGGGTACAATGAGCAGTTCTTC.